These T cell receptor beta chains were read from a single sample in a study of T cell responses to AZD1222 COVID-19 vaccine. Clones were sequenced by immunoSEQ multiplex PCR, and TCRdb holds only the in-frame ones, with some missing. The sample has about 76,000 clones; around three quarters are singletons. Sequencing used peripheral blood, obtained 28 days after the second dose of the MenACWY control vaccine. These receptors all stem from an adult who received the MenACWY meningococcal vaccine as a control. Both conserved end residues are part of each CDR3. The order of the fields is D gene, clone size, V gene, J gene, CDR3 DNA, CDR3 protein. D genes are given only for firm matches. Where a row states a size, it is once, few, many or the class of an expanded clone; other rows omit it.

TRBD2	once	TRBV11-2	TRBJ2-5	TGTGCCAGCAGCTTGCTAGCGGGGGTCCAAGAGACCCAGTACTTC	CASSLLAGVQETQYF
TRBD1	few	TRBV7-9	TRBJ1-4	TGTGCCAGCAGCTCCGATGGGGTGACAGGGGGTAATGAAAAACTGTTTTTT	CASSSDGVTGGNEKLFF
.	few	TRBV29-1	TRBJ1-1	TGCAGCGTTGAAGATTTTTCCCCGGGGGGCACTGAAGCTTTCTTT	CSVEDFSPGGTEAFF
.	.	TRBV10-3	TRBJ2-2	TGTGCCATCAGTGCCCGGGCCCGAAACACCGGGGAGCTGTTTTTT	CAISARARNTGELFF
TRBD2	.	TRBV2	TRBJ2-2	TGTGCCAGCAGTGGGTTACGGGGGGGGGCCACCGGGGAGCTGTTTTTT	CASSGLRGGATGELFF
.	.	TRBV6-5	TRBJ1-2	TGTGCCACCGGACCTGGGGGCGAGGTTGGCTACACCTTC	CATGPGGEVGYTF
.	.	TRBV6-5	TRBJ1-2	TGTGCCAGCTACCGGACGGACTATGGCTACACCTTC	CASYRTDYGYTF
TRBD1	.	TRBV19	TRBJ1-5	TGTGCCAGTAGTATGACGGGACAGGGGAGGCCCCAGCATTTT	CASSMTGQGRPQHF
.	.	TRBV6-5	TRBJ1-4	TGTGCCAGCAGTTCCGGTTTCGCAACTAATGAAAAACTGTTTTTT	CASSSGFATNEKLFF
.	medium-sized	TRBV28	TRBJ1-1	TGTGCCAGCAGTTTATCAGAGATAACTGAAGCTTTCTTT	CASSLSEITEAFF
.	.	TRBV30	TRBJ2-3	TGTGCCTGGAGTGACTCGATAGGGTCAGATACGCAGTATTTT	CAWSDSIGSDTQYF
TRBD2	.	TRBV19	TRBJ2-4	TGTGCCAGTAGTATAAACCGAGGACTAGCGGGACCTAGCGGAAACATTCAGTACTTC	CASSINRGLAGPSGNIQYF
.	once	TRBV2	TRBJ1-4	TGTGCCAGCAGTGAATGGAGCTTGAATGAAAAACTGTTTTTT	CASSEWSLNEKLFF
.	.	TRBV11-1	TRBJ1-1	TGTGCCAGCAGCCCCACAGACAGGAACACTGAAGCTTTCTTT	CASSPTDRNTEAFF
TRBD2	.	TRBV2	TRBJ2-7	TGTGCCAGCAGTGAAGGTAGCGGGAGCATCGAGCAGTACTTC	CASSEGSGSIEQYF
.	.	TRBV29-1	TRBJ1-2	TGCAGCGTTCTAGGACAGTCAGGGTATGGCTACACCTTC	CSVLGQSGYGYTF
.	.	TRBV2	TRBJ1-2	TGTGCCAGCAGTTTACTTACAGGGTATGGCTACACCTTC	CASSLLTGYGYTF
.	.	TRBV5-5	TRBJ1-3	TGTGCCAGCAGCCCCGGGCAGTCGAGCGTCGGAAACACCATATATTTT	CASSPGQSSVGNTIYF
.	few	TRBV30	TRBJ1-1	TGTGCCGCGGGGATTTCTGAAGCTTTCTTT	CAAGISEAFF
.	.	TRBV7-2	TRBJ2-7	TGTGCCAGCAGCCCTGGGACTTCCAGCTCCTACGAGCAGTACTTC	CASSPGTSSSYEQYF
TRBD2	.	TRBV5-6	TRBJ2-7	TGTGCCAGCAGCTTGACCGGACTAGCGGGAGGGCCGGGCGAGCAGTACTTC	CASSLTGLAGGPGEQYF
.	few	TRBV30	TRBJ2-1	TGTGCCTGGAGTGTACTTGGTAGCGGAGGGAGGAATGAGCAGTTCTTC	CAWSVLGSGGRNEQFF
.	.	TRBV4-3	TRBJ1-4	TGCGCCAGCAGCCACAACGGTCAAAGGGGGGATGAAAAACTGTTTTTT	CASSHNGQRGDEKLFF
.	.	TRBV2	TRBJ2-7	TGTGCCAGCAGTGGCATATACGAGCAGTACTTC	CASSGIYEQYF
.	.	TRBV30	TRBJ1-2	TGTGCCTGGAGCCCCGGGTGGGGATACACCTTC	CAWSPGWGYTF
TRBD1	.	TRBV9	TRBJ2-5	TGTGCCAGCAGCCCCCCGACAGGGCTGGGAGAGACCCAGTACTTC	CASSPPTGLGETQYF
.	.	TRBV9	TRBJ2-1	TGTGCCAGCAGCGGAGACGGGACCGAGAGCTCCTACAATGAGCAGTTCTTC	CASSGDGTESSYNEQFF
TRBD2	once	TRBV5-1	TRBJ2-7	TGCGCCAGCAGCTCAGGACTAGCGGGGACCTACGAGCAGTACTTC	CASSSGLAGTYEQYF
.	.	TRBV9	TRBJ2-7	TGTGCCAGCAGCGTAGAGGCGGCAGCCTACGAGCAGTACTTC	CASSVEAAAYEQYF
.	.	TRBV7-2	TRBJ1-1	TGTGCCAGCAGCGGAAGGGGTTACACTGAAGCTTTCTTT	CASSGRGYTEAFF
.	.	TRBV29-1	TRBJ2-5	TGCAGCGTTGAAAAAGGAGAGACCCAGTACTTC	CSVEKGETQYF
.	.	TRBV4-3	TRBJ1-2	TGCGCCAGCAGCCAAGATAGGAGACAAAGCGGTGGCTACACCTTC	CASSQDRRQSGGYTF
.	.	TRBV30	TRBJ2-3	TGTGCCTGGAGCCCAAGCACAGATACGCAGTATTTT	CAWSPSTDTQYF
.	.	TRBV5-6	TRBJ1-1	TGTGCCAGCAGCTTACGACACCCGGTGCTGGCTGAAGCTTTCTTT	CASSLRHPVLAEAFF
.	.	TRBV7-8	TRBJ1-5	TGTGCCAGCAGCTTAAGGGGTGGGGGGAGCAATCAGCCCCAGCATTTT	CASSLRGGGSNQPQHF
TRBD1	once	TRBV6-7	TRBJ1-2	TGTGCCAGACTACAAAACTCCGGGACAGGGTTCTATGGCTACACCTTC	CARLQNSGTGFYGYTF
TRBD2	.	TRBV25-1	TRBJ2-7	TGTGCCAGCACTAGCGGAGGTTTAGACGAGCAGTACTTC	CASTSGGLDEQYF
.	.	TRBV6-5	TRBJ2-7	TGTGCCAGCAGCCTCCGGCCCCGTGGGGCCGAGCAGTACTTC	CASSLRPRGAEQYF
TRBD2	.	TRBV5-1	TRBJ2-7	TGCGCCAGCAGCTTGACTAGCGGGGGCTACGAGCAGTACTTC	CASSLTSGGYEQYF
.	.	TRBV19	TRBJ2-2	TGTGCCAGTAGTCCTGGTATAGAGCGCGGGGAGCTGTTTTTT	CASSPGIERGELFF
TRBD1	.	TRBV6-5	TRBJ1-1	TGTGCCAGCAGACGCCGACAGGGCTCTAGCACTGAAGCTTTCTTT	CASRRRQGSSTEAFF
.	.	TRBV29-1	TRBJ1-1	TGCAGCGCCGACATCGGGAACACTGAAGCTTTCTTT	CSADIGNTEAFF
.	.	TRBV19	TRBJ2-3	TGTGCCAGTACCCAAGGAGAGGGTAGCACAGATACGCAGTATTTT	CASTQGEGSTDTQYF
.	.	TRBV7-7	TRBJ2-4	TGTGCTAGCATTTTCCCCACGGGAGCGGGCCTAGCCAAAAACATTCAGTACTTC	CASIFPTGAGLAKNIQYF
.	.	TRBV9	TRBJ2-2	TGTGCCAGCAGCCCGAGAGGGGGGTCCGGGGAGCTGTTTTTT	CASSPRGGSGELFF
.	once	TRBV19	TRBJ1-5	TGTGCCAGTAGTGTCACGGGGAGGGAGCAGCCCCAGCATTTT	CASSVTGREQPQHF
.	once	TRBV7-9	TRBJ1-1	TGTGCCAGCAGCTTAACCGGGTTAGAAGCTTTCTTT	CASSLTGLEAFF
.	.	TRBV19	TRBJ1-5	TGTGCCACAAATCGGGGTGTCCCTGGTCAGCCCCAGCATTTT	CATNRGVPGQPQHF
.	.	TRBV30	TRBJ1-1	TGTGCCTGGAGTAACAGGGCTTCTGCCACTGAAGCTTTCTTT	CAWSNRASATEAFF
TRBD1	.	TRBV6-1	TRBJ1-5	TGTGCCAGCAGGGAACAGGGGCAGAGACAGCCCCAGCATTTT	CASREQGQRQPQHF
.	.	TRBV18	TRBJ2-2	TGTGCCAGCTCCTCGGACACCGGGGAGCTGTTTTTT	CASSSDTGELFF
.	.	TRBV18	TRBJ2-6	TGTGCCAGCTCACCACCAGGCTCTGGGGCCAACGTCCTGACTTTC	CASSPPGSGANVLTF